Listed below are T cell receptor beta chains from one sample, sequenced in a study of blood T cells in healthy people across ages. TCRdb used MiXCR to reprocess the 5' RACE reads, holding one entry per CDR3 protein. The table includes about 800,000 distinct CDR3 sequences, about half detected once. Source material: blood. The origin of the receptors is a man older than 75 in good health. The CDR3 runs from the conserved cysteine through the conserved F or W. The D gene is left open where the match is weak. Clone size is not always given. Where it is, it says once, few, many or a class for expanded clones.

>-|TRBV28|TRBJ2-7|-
CASSPGDGGQYEQYF
TGTGCCAGCAGTCCGGGGGATGGGGGCCAATACGAGCAGTACTTC
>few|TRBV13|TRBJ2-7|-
CASSFLRNYEQYF
TGTGCCAGCAGCTTCCTCCGAAACTACGAGCAGTACTTC
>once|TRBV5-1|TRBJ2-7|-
CASSPVVAYEQYF
TGCGCCAGCAGCCCCGTTGTAGCCTACGAGCAGTACTTC
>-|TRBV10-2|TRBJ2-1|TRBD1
CASQQGDGYNEQFF
TGCGCCAGTCAACAGGGGGATGGCTACAATGAGCAGTTCTTC
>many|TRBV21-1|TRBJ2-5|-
CASRCGPSRETQYF
TGTGCCAGCAGATGCGGGCCTTCCCGGGAGACCCAGTACTTC
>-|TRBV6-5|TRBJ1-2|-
CASSYSYGRQNYGYTF
TGTGCCAGCAGTTACTCCTACGGGAGACAGAACTATGGCTACACCTTC
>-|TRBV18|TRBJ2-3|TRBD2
CASSTRLAGGPDTQYF
TGTGCCAGCTCCACCCGCCTAGCGGGAGGGCCGGATACGCAGTATTTT
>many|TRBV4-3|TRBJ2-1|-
CASSQDDGPGGSYNEQFF
TGCGCCAGCAGCCAAGACGACGGGCCTGGGGGGTCCTACAATGAGCAGTTCTTC
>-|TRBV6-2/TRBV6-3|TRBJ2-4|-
CASSYVDTKNIQYF
TGTGCCAGCAGTTATGTGGACACCAAAAACATTCAGTACTTC
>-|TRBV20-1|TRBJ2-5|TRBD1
CSAADRGQETQYF
TGCAGTGCTGCTGACAGGGGGCAAGAGACCCAGTACTTC
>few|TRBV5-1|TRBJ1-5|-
CASSTGTANQPQHF
TGCGCCAGCAGCACCGGGACGGCGAATCAGCCCCAGCATTTT